Sequencing of this T cell receptor beta chain was carried out in a study of shared clonotypes between healthy human individuals (TCRdb year 2020). For context, the study as a whole: The cohort included three men and a couple of women between 18 and 49 years of age. For each donor, CD4 naive and CD4 memory were each given three plates, CD8 naive was given two plates, and CD8 memory was given one plate. The study deeply sequenced blood TCR repertoires of five healthy adults to estimate repertoire size and the extent of clonotype sharing between individuals. To increase sequencing depth and limit assay-specific biases, TCR repertoire library preparation and sequencing were carried out by different laboratories using diverse techniques. Each donor's leukapheresis produced roughly between roughly 0.9 and 8.9 billion PBMCs. Here is what the overall study found, with its caveats: Across a handful of donors, approximately 4.6% of naive CD4, roughly 3.8% of naive CD8, 2% to 2.5% of memory CD4, and 0.3% to 0.45% of memory CD8 clonotypes were shared. Clonotypes shared by all four sorted-subset donors showed higher generation probabilities than non-shared clonotypes. Larger estimated clonotype richness was generally found for naive subsets than for memory subsets. Pairwise subsampling led to the expectation that sequencing depth would affect the degree of clonotype sharing among donors. Because the study included a small number of donors, the genetic and exposure-history diversity represented was limited. Sampling was restricted to blood, and TCR repertoires in tissue are likely to differ from TCR repertoires in blood. Even with the large sequencing depth, rarefaction of the sorted-subset datasets indicated that sequencing was incomplete.

Worth noting for this clone: Its target antigen remains unknown. No much larger clone is present one base from it, and per-base qualities are unavailable.

Using the deep immunoSEQ assay, multiplex PCR amplified TCR CDR3 regions from genomic DNA. Extracted genomic DNA from each cell subset was distributed evenly across all wells of several immunoSEQ 96-well plates, and each plate was treated as a replicate. Each replicate PCR for sorted subsets received around 210 ng genomic DNA, equal to roughly 29,000 T cell genomes. The purified libraries were quantified using a Qubit 3.0 fluorometer, sized with a Bioanalyzer 2100, and then quantified again using the KAPA Library Quantification kit. A separate single-read 150-cycle Illumina NextSeq 550 flow cell was used to sequence each immunoSEQ 96-well plate. The authors' analysis ran thus. Because only junctional sequences without quality scores were contained in the immunoSEQ output, filtering matching that applied to full-length reads could not be performed. Sequences were annotated with PyIR, a Python wrapper for IgBLAST v1.9, using IMGT germline references to assign V/J genes and CDR3. Reads were filtered out if the reads had weak V/J assignments (E-value above 1e-6), no CDR3, stop codons, out-of-frame junctions, or ambiguous translated residues. A V3J clonotype was defined by an identical inferred V gene, J gene, and CDR3 amino acid sequence. To compute the percentage overlap between repertoires, the number of shared unique clonotypes was divided by the size of the smaller repertoire. RTK rarefaction, the Chao1 estimator, and Recon v2.1 estimates of unobserved clonotypes were used to assess repertoire richness. OLGA was used to compute generation probabilities for all TCRbeta clonotypes that the gDNA method yielded from four donors. The clones in this table, taken by TCRdb from immuneACCESS, are in-frame only. Not every clone is retained; where verified, under half of the shortfall comes from an unresolved V gene, and the cause of the rest is unknown. The DNA was the basis for D and trimming; V, J and clone size are from that table. Present in this sample are some 1.1 million clones, roughly 77% of which were seen just once. Together, the top ten hold about 0.94% of the sample.

Reading the germline V gene gives CDR1 SNHLY and CDR2 FYNNEI. V lost 4 bases and J lost 2 bases; the stretch between them is 14 bases long. The CDR3, cysteine through phenylalanine, is 15 amino acids long. The read is trimmed to its CDR3 DNA, 45 bases read in frame from base 1. Donors were healthy HIV-negative adults with no recently reported acute infections or vaccinations. All donors were Caucasian adults living in Nashville, Tennessee, USA. CD4+ T cells were enriched through magnetic negative selection, after which naive cells were positively selected on CD45RA and the remaining negative fraction served as the memory subset. After blood collection by leukapheresis, PBMCs were isolated using Ficoll-Histopaque density gradient centrifugation and then cryopreserved in the vapor phase of liquid nitrogen. Analytical flow cytometry was used to check the purity and quantity of every magnetically sorted T cell population. Genomic DNA was isolated from each sorted fraction and quantified by UV absorbance on a Nanodrop 2000c.

The sequenced material came from memory CD4+ T cells from PBMCs. Taken with the paper, the label for cell subset or site translates to: CD45RA-negative fraction. This receptor was identified in a man aged 18 to 29 in good health. Some clones in this sample may be carry-over from other donors' samples. The chain was built from TRBV2 and TRBJ1-2; the D gene is unclear. The DNA is TGTGCCAGCAGTGCCCTGGCCTCCCCAAACTATGGCTACACCTTC. It is translated as CASSALASPNYGYTF. Supplemented by the reference TRBV2 and TRBJ1-2 proteins around the CDR3, the complete variable domain is EPEVTQTPSHQVTQMGQEVILRCVPISNHLYFYWYRQILGQKVEFLVSFYNNEISEKSEIFDDQFSVERPDGSNFTLKIRSTKLEDSAMYFCASSALASPNYGYTFGSGTRLTVV.